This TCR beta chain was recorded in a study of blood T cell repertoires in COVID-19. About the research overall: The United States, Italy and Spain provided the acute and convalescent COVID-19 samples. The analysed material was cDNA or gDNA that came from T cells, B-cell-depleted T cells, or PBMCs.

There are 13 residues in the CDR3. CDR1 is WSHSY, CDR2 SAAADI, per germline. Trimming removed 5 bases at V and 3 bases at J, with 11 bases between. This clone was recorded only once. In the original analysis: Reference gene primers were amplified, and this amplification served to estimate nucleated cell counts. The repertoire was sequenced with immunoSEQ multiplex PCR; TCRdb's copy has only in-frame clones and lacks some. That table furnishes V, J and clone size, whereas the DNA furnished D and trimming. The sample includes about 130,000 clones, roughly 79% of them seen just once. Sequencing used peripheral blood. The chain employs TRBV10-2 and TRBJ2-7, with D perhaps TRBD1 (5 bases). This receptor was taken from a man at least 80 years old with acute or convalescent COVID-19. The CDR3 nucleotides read TGCGCCAGCAGTTCAGGGTTAGGCTACGAGCAGTACTTC. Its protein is CASSSGLGYEQYF.